This T cell receptor beta chain was identified in a study of Graves' ophthalmopathy and Graves' hyperthyroidism. Turning to the study itself: Being free of ophthalmopathy for 18 months of follow-up defined stable hyperthyroidism.

Newly diagnosed, the hyperthyroidism patients had under 2 months' duration and were aged 18 to 65. Diagnosis used clinical symptoms, serum thyroxine, TRAb, thyroid ultrasound and orbital computed tomography. Trimming removed 5 bases from V and 5 bases from J, with 12 bases in between. Germline CDR1 SGHVS, CDR2 FNYEAQ. This CDR3 comprises 13 residues. This clonotype was recorded many times. The target antigen is unknown. Transcripts of RNA were the source for amplifying TCR beta CDR3 regions. The library came from an HTBI-primed first-round RT-PCR and a second-round multiplex PCR. TCRdb reanalysed the multiplex PCR reads using MiXCR and keeps one entry per CDR3 protein. The sample comprises around 1.1 million distinct CDR3 sequences, about two fifths of which are singletons, and 8.5% to 14% rests with the top ten. Study-wide points: It was with roughly 70% sensitivity and almost 75% specificity that the model predicted ophthalmopathy progression.

This sequence joins TRBV7-6 and TRBJ1-1; D gene unclear. The receptor was isolated from an adult man with Graves' hyperthyroidism. The sample taken for sequencing was peripheral blood or thyroid tissue (not recorded which). CDR3 region: CASSVGSPTEAFF. The CDR3 nucleotides read TGTGCCAGCAGCGTAGGCAGTCCGACTGAAGCTTTCTTT.